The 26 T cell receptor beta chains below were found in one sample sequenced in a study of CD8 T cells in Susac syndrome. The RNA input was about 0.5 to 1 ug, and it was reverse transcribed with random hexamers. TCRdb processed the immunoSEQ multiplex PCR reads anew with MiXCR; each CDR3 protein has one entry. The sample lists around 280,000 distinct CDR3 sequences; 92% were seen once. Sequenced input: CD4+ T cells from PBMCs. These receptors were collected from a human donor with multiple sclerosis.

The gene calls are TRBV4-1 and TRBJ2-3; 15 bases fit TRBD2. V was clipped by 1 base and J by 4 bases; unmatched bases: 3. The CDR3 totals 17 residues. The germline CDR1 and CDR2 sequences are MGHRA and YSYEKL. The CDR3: CASSQGTSGRAADTQYF. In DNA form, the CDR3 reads TGCGCCAGCAGCCAAGGGACTAGCGGGAGGGCCGCAGATACGCAGTATTTT.

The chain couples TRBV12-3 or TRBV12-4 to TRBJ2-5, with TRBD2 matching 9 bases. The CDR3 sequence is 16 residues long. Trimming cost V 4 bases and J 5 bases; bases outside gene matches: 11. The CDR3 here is CASSWPQGTSTETQYF. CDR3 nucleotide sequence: TGTGCCAGCAGTTGGCCTCAAGGGACTAGCACGGAGACCCAGTACTTC.

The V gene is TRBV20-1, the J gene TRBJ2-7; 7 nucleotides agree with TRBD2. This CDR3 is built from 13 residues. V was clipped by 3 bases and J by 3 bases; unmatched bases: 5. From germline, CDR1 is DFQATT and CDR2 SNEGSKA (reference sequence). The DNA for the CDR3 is TGCAGTGCTAGTCCTAGCGGTGACTACGAGCAGTACTTC. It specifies CSASPSGDYEQYF.

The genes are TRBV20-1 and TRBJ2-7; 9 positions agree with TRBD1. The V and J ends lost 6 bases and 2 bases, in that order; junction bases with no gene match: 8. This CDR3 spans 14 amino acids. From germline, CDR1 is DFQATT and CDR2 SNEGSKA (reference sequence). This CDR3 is CSARRDRVTYEQYF. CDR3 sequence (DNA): TGCAGTGCCCGACGGGACAGGGTTACCTACGAGCAGTACTTC.

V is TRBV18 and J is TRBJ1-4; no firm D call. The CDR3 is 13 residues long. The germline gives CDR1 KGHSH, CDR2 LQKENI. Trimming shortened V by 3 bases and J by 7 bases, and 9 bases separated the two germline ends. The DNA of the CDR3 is TGTGCCAGCTCACCCCGATCGCGTGAAAAACTGTTTTTT. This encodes CASSPRSREKLFF.

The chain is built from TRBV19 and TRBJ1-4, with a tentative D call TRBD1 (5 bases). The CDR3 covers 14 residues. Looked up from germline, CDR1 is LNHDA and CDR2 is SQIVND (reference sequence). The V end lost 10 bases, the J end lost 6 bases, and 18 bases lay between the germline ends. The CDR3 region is CATTMGPGHEKLFF. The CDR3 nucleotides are TGTGCCACTACCATGGGGCCCGGCCATGAAAAACTGTTTTTT.

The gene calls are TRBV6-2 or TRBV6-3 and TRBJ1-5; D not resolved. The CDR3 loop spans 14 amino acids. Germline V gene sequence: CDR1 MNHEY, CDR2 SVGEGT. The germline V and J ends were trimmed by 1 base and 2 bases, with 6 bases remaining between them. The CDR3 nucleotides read TGTGCCAGCAGTTACTATGGGCGCAATCAGCCCCAGCATTTT. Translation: CASSYYGRNQPQHF.

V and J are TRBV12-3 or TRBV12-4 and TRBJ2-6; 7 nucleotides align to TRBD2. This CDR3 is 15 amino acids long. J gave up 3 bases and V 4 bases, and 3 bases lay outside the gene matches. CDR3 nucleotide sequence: TGTGCCAGCAGTTCGGGGGGAAATGGGGCCAACGTCCTGACTTTC. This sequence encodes CASSSGGNGANVLTF.

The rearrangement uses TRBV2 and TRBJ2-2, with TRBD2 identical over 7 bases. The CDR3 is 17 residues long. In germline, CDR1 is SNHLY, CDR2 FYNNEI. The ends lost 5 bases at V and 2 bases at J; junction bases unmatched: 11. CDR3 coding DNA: TGTGCCAGCAGTAAAAGTGGGCTAGCGGTTAACACCGGGGAGCTGTTTTTT. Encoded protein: CASSKSGLAVNTGELFF.

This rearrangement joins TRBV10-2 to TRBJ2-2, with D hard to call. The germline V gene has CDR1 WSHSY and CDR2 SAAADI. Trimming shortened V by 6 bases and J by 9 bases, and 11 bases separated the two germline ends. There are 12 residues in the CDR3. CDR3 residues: CASRQQSRELFF. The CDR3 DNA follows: TGCGCCAGCAGACAACAGAGCCGGGAGCTGTTTTTT.

In DNA, the CDR3 is TGTGCCAGCAGTTACTCGTTAGCGCCTGCAGACAATTCACCCCTCCACTTT. Translation: CASSYSLAPADNSPLHF. The chain is built from TRBV6-7 and TRBJ1-6, with D uncertain. TRBV6-7 falls under the ORF class, with uncertain function. This CDR3 has 17 amino acids. Trimming shortened V by 0 bases and J by 7 bases, and 16 bases separated the two germline ends.

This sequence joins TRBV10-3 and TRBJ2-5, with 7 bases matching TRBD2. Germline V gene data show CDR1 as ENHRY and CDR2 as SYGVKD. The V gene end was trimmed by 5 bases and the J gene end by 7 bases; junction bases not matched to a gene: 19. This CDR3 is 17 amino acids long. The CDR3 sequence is CAISSSSGGRGGGTQYF. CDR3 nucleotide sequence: TGTGCCATCAGTTCCTCCTCTGGGGGTAGGGGCGGGGGGACCCAGTACTTC.

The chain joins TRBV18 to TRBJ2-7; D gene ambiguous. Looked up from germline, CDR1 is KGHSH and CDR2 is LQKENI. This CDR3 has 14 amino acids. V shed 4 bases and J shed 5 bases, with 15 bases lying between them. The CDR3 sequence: CASSLERDTNEQYF. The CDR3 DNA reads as TGTGCCAGCTCACTAGAACGAGACACCAACGAGCAGTACTTC. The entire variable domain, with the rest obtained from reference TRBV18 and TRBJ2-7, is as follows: NAGVMQNPRHLVRRRGQEARLRCSPMKGHSHVYWYRQLPEEGLKFMVYLQKENIIDESGMPKERFSAEFPKEGPSILRIQQVVRGDSAAYFCASSLERDTNEQYFGPGTRLTVT.

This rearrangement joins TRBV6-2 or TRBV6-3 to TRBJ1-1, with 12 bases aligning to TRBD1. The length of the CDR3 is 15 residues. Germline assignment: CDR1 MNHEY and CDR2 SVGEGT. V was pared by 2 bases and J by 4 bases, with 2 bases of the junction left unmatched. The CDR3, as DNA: TGTGCCAGCAGTTACGGGACAGGGGGCATCACTGAAGCTTTCTTT. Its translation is CASSYGTGGITEAFF.

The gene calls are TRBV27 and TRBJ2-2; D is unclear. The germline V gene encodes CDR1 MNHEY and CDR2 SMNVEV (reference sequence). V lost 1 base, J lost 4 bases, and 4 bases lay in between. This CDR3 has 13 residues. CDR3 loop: CASSLWSTGELFF. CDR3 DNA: TGTGCCAGCAGTTTATGGAGCACCGGGGAGCTGTTTTTT.

The CDR3 bases are TGTGCCAGCAGCTTTAGCGGGGGGACCGGGGAGCTGTTTTTT. Translating it yields CASSFSGGTGELFF. V gene TRBV7-2 combines with J gene TRBJ2-2; 10 nucleotides agree with TRBD2. The V and J ends lost 3 bases and 5 bases, in that order; junction bases with no gene match: 0. The CDR3 length is 14 residues. CDR1 is SGHTA, CDR2 FQGNSA, per germline.

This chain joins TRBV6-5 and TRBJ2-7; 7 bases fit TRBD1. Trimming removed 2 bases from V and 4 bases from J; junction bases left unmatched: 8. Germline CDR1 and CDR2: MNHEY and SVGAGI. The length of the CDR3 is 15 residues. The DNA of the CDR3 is TGTGCCAGCAGTTACGGTGGGACAGATGTGTACGAGCAGTACTTC. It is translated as CASSYGGTDVYEQYF.

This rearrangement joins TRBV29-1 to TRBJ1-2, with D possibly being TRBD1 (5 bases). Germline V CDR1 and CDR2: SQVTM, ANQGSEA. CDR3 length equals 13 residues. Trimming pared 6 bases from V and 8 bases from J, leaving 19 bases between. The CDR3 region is CSVSVGDRWGYTF. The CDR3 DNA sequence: TGCAGCGTCTCAGTGGGGGACCGATGGGGCTACACCTTC.

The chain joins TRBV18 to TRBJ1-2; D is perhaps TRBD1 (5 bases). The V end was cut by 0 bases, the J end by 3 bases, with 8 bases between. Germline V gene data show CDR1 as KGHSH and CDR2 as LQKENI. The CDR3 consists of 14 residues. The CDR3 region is CASSPPRGDYGYTF. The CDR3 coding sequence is TGTGCCAGCTCACCACCGAGAGGGGACTATGGCTACACCTTC.

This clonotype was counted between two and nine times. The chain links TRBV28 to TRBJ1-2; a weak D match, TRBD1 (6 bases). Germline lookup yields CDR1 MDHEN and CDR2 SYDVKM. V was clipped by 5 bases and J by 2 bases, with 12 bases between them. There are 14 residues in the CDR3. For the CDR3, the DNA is TGTGCCAGCAGTCAGACAGGTCCGAACTATGGCTACACCTTC. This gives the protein CASSQTGPNYGYTF.

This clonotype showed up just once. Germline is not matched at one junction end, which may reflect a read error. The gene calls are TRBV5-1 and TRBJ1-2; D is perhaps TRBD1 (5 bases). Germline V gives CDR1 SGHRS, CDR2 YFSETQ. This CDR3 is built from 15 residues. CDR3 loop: CASSSTGFHKYDYTF. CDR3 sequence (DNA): TGCGCCAGCAGCTCAACAGGATTTCACAAATATGACTACACCTTC. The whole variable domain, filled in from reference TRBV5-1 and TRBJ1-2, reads KAGVTQTPRYLIKTRGQQVTLSCSPISGHRSVSWYQQTPGQGLQFLFEYFSETQRNKGNFPGRFSGRQFSNSRSEMNVSTLELGDSALYLCASSSTGFHKYDYTFGSGTRLTVV.

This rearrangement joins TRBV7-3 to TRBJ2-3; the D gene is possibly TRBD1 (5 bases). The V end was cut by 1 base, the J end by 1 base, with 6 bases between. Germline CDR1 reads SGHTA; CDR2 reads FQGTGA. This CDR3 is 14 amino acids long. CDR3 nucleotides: TGTGCCAGCAGCTTAATGACAGGCACAGATACGCAGTATTTT. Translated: CASSLMTGTDTQYF.

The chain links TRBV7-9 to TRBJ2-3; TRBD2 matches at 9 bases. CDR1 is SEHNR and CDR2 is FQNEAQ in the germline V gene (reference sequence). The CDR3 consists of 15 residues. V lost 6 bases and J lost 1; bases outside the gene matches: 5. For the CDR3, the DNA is TGTGCCAGCAGACGTAGGACTAGCGGCACAGATACGCAGTATTTT. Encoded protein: CASRRRTSGTDTQYF.

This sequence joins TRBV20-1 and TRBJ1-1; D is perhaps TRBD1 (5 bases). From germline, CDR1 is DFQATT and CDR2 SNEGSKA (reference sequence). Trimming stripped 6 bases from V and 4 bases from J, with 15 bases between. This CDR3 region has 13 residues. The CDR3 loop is CSATKIRGTEAFF. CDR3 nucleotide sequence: TGCAGTGCCACAAAAATAAGGGGCACTGAAGCTTTCTTT.

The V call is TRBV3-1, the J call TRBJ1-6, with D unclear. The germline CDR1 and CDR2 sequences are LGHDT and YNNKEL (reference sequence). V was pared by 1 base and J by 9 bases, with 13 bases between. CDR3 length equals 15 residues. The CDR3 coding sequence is TGTGCCAGCAGCCAAGTCTTTGCAGTCCCTTCACCCCTCCACTTT. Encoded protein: CASSQVFAVPSPLHF.

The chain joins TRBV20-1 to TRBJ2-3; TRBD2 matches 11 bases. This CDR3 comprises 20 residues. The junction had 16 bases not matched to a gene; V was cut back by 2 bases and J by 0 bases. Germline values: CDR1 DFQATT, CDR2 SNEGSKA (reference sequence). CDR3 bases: TGCAGTGCTAGACTAGCGGGAGGCCGTCGGATTCGCTCTAGCACAGATACGCAGTATTTT. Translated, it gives CSARLAGGRRIRSSTDTQYF.